This TCR beta chain stems from a study of naive and memory T cell subsets. Findings and limits, study-wide: Expression changes during T cell differentiation may affect RNA-based TCR counts. A few larger clonotypes appeared in naive repertoires, especially CD8, possibly memory cells re-expressing CD45RA.

Turning to this clonotype: Its antigen remains unidentified. A junction boundary mismatches the germline segment, possibly from a read error.

The CDR3 consists of 15 residues. Germline V gene lookup returns CDR1 MDHEN and CDR2 SYDVKM. Both TRBC1 and TRBC2 were covered by a beta constant-region primer of two equimolar oligonucleotides. The ligated cDNA underwent four PCR rounds using SP2 and nested alpha and beta constant-region primers. TCRdb ran MiXCR on the UMI-ligation and nested PCR reads and lists one entry per CDR3 protein. The data contain under 150,000 distinct CDR3 sequences, approximately 20% of them singletons. This TCR was recovered from a human donor in good health. The sample comprised naive CD8+ T cells from blood. The J gene is TRBJ1-2, the V gene TRBV28, with unresolved D. CDR3 coding DNA: TGTGCCAGCAGTCCGGCCCCCCCGGCTAACTATAGCTACACCTTC. This translates into CASSPAPPANYSYTF.